This TCR beta chain is drawn from a study of blood T cell repertoires in COVID-19. Background on the study: PBMCs, B-cell-depleted T cells, or T cells were the source of the cDNA or gDNA that made up the material.

Individuals drawn from approximately 22 US areas were about 18 to 95 years old. Researchers sorted participants into cohorts using their self-reported clinical history. In the original workflow: Cell counts per sample came from amplifying reference gene primers. Only in-frame clones appear in the TCRdb table, and some are missing; sequencing was by immunoSEQ multiplex PCR. V and J calls plus clone size are reproduced from that table; the DNA served to infer D and trimming. The data hold 130,000 or so clones, with around 84% observed a single time. In regard to this clone: The same CDR3 arises from other DNA sequences in this sample as well.

CDR1 is GTSNPN and CDR2 is SVGIG in the germline V gene (reference sequence). The V segment lost 2 bases and the J segment 3 bases; nucleotides outside the gene matches: 1. CDR3 length: 12 amino acids. The specimen was PBMCs or T cells enriched from blood (not recorded which). The TCR comes from a man aged 35 to 55 with acute COVID-19. J is TRBJ2-7 and V is TRBV30; 7 positions agree with TRBD1. The CDR3 sequence is CAWSSGGYEQYF. Written as DNA, the CDR3 is TGTGCCTGGAGTTCAGGGGGCTACGAGCAGTACTTC.